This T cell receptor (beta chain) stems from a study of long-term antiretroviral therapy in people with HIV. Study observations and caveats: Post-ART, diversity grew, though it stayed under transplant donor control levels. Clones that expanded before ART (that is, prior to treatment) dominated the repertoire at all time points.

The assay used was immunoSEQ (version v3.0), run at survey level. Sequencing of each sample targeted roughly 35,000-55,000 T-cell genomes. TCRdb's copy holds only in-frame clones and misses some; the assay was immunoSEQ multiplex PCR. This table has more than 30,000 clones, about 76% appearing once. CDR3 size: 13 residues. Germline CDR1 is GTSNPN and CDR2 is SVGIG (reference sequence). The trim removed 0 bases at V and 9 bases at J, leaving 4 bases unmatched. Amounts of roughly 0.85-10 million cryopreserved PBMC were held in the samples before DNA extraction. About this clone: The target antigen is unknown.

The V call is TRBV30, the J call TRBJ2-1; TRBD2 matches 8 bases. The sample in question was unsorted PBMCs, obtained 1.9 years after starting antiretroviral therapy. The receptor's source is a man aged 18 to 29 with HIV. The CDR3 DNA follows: TGTGCCTGGAGTGTAGTGAGCGGGGGTGAGCAGTTCTTC. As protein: CAWSVVSGGEQFF.